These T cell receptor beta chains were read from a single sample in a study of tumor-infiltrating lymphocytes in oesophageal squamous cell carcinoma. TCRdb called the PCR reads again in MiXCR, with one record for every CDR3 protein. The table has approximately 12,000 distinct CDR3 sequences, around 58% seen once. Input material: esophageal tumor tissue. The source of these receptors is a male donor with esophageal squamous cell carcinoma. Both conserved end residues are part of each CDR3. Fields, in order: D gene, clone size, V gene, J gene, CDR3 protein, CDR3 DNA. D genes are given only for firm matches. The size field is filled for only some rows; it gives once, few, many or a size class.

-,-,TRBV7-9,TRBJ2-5,CASTLGAQETQYF,TGTGCCAGCACCCTGGGGGCCCAAGAGACCCAGTACTTC
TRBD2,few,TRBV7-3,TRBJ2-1,CASRTTGTSGIANTGELYF,TGTGCCAGCAGGACCACGGGGACTAGCGGGATCGCGAACACCGGGGAGCTGTACTTC
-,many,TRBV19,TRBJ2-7,CATGGSSYNEQYF,TGTGCCACCGGTGGAAGCTCCTACAATGAGCAGTACTTC
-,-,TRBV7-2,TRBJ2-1,CASSLAHRTRGPYNEQFF,TGTGCCAGCAGCTTAGCCCATAGGACACGGGGGCCTTACAATGAGCAGTTCTTC
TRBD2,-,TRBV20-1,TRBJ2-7,CSAWLTSGSGNEQYF,TGCAGTGCTTGGTTGACTAGCGGGAGTGGCAATGAGCAGTACTTC
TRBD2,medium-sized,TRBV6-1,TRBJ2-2,CASRPGGFGGELFF,TGTGCCAGCAGACCGGGGGGGTTCGGCGGGGAGCTGTTTTTT
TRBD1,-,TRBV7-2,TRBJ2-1,CASSTPTGASYNEQFF,TGTGCCAGCAGCACCCCCACAGGGGCCTCCTACAATGAGCAGTTCTTC
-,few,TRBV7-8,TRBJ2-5,CASSPRETQYF,TGTGCCAGCAGTCCCCGAGAGACCCAGTACTTC
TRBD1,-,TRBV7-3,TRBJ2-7,CASSADRFSYEQYF,TGTGCCAGCAGCGCGGACAGGTTTTCCTACGAGCAGTACTTC
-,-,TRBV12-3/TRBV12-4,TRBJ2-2,CASSLSPPNTGELFF,TGTGCCAGCAGTTTGAGTCCACCTAACACCGGGGAGCTGTTTTTT
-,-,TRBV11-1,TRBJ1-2,CASTPGLSRGYGYTF,TGTGCCAGCACCCCGGGGTTGTCGCGGGGCTATGGCTACACCTTC
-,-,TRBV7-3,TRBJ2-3,CASSLNVGSDTQYF,TGTGCCAGCAGCTTAAATGTGGGGTCAGATACGCAGTATTTT
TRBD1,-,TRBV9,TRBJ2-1,CASSVPPTGGDEQFF,TGTGCCAGCAGCGTACCCCCCACAGGGGGCGATGAGCAGTTCTTC
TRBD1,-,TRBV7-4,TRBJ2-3,CASSDRVRDTQYF,TGTGCCAGTTCGGACAGGGTTAGAGATACGCAGTATTTT
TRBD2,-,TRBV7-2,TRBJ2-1,CASTLHASGYNEQFF,TGTGCCAGCACCCTCCATGCTAGCGGTTACAATGAGCAGTTCTTC
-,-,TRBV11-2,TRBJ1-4,CASSPSARATNEKLFF,TGTGCCAGCAGCCCTTCGGCGAGGGCAACTAATGAAAAACTGTTTTTT